What follows are 32 T cell receptor beta chains derived from one specimen sequenced in a study of OX40 agonist ivuxolimab in advanced cancers. Libraries were prepared through the immunoSEQ multiplex PCR assay. TCRdb retrieved this table from immuneACCESS and kept in-frame rearrangements only. Not all clones are present; in checked studies, unresolved V genes account for under half, and no reason is known for the remainder. For this sample the table gives roughly 30,000 clones, of which more than 70% were detected only once. The top ten constitute 18% of the sample. The sequenced sample was CD4+ or CD8+ T cells sorted from blood, obtained in a trial of the OX40 agonist ivuxolimab. The receptors come from an adult with an advanced solid tumor such as melanoma, head and neck, liver or kidney cancer.

The chain links TRBV11-1 to TRBJ2-6; a possible D gene is TRBD1 (6 bases). Germline V gene data show CDR1 as SGHAT and CDR2 as FQDESV (reference sequence). The CDR3 spans 18 residues. The V and J ends lost 6 bases and 6 bases respectively, with 24 bases between them. The CDR3 reads CASRVTGTQGREANVLTF. The CDR3 nucleotides read TGTGCCAGCAGAGTCACCGGGACACAAGGACGAGAGGCCAACGTCCTGACTTTC.

The V gene is TRBV7-9, the J gene TRBJ2-3, with a possible D match to TRBD1 (6 bases). CDR1 is SEHNR and CDR2 is FQNEAQ in the germline V gene (reference sequence). The CDR3 covers 17 residues. With 5 bases removed from V and 0 bases from J, the gap between germline ends came to 18 bases. The CDR3, as DNA: TGTGCCAGCAGCCCCCTGGGTAGGGGGACCAGCACAGATACGCAGTATTTT. This sequence encodes CASSPLGRGTSTDTQYF.

The chain uses TRBV7-2 and TRBJ2-7, with D maybe TRBD2 (5 bases). In germline, CDR1 is SGHTA, CDR2 FQGNSA. The germline V and J ends were trimmed by 3 bases and 1 base, with 10 bases remaining between them. This CDR3 has 14 amino acids. The CDR3 region has the DNA TGTGCCAGCAGCTTTGGACTGGGATCCTACGAGCAGTACTTC. It yields the protein CASSFGLGSYEQYF.

The rearrangement uses TRBV11-2 and TRBJ2-7; 9 positions agree with TRBD2. The CDR3 spans 16 residues. Germline values: CDR1 SGHAT, CDR2 FQNNGV. Germline trimming cut 1 base from V and 4 bases from J; bases unmatched to any gene: 8. CDR3 sequence: CASSLGGGTSFYEQYF. The DNA for the CDR3 is TGTGCCAGCAGCTTAGGAGGGGGGACTAGCTTTTACGAGCAGTACTTC.

The chain joins TRBV6-1 to TRBJ1-1; the D is unclear. The CDR3 extends over 13 amino acids. V was cut by 4 bases and J by 0 bases, with 6 bases left in between. Germline assignment: CDR1 MNHNS and CDR2 SASEGT. In nucleotides, the CDR3 is TGTGCCAGCAGTGTCGAGATGAACACTGAAGCTTTCTTT. Amino acid sequence: CASSVEMNTEAFF.

This chain joins TRBV6-1 and TRBJ2-7, with D possibly being TRBD2 (5 bases). The V end lost 6 bases, the J end lost 2 bases, and 14 bases lay between the germline ends. Germline lookup yields CDR1 MNHNS and CDR2 SASEGT. This CDR3 has 14 amino acids. The CDR3 protein is CASSLGGPPYEQYF. Here the CDR3 DNA reads TGTGCCAGCAGCCTTGGCGGGCCCCCCTACGAGCAGTACTTC.

The V call is TRBV11-2, the J call TRBJ2-3; the match to TRBD2 covers 11 bases. After removal of 4 bases from V and 4 bases from J, the junction contained 10 bases not matched to a gene. CDR1 and CDR2 from the germline V gene are SGHAT and FQNNGV. This CDR3 is built from 17 residues. CDR3 in amino acids: CASSSYFSGRGPDTQYF. CDR3 nucleotide sequence: TGTGCCAGCAGCTCTTACTTTAGCGGGAGGGGGCCAGATACGCAGTATTTT. Based on the CDR3 plus reference TRBV11-2 and TRBJ2-3, the full variable domain is EAGVAQSPRYKIIEKRQSVAFWCNPISGHATLYWYQQILGQGPKLLIQFQNNGVVDDSQLPKDRFSAERLKGVDSTLKIQPAKLEDSAVYLCASSSYFSGRGPDTQYFGPGTRLTVL.

The chain uses TRBV9 and TRBJ2-1; possibly TRBD1 for D (6 bases). CDR1 is SGDLS and CDR2 is YYNGEE in the germline V gene. With 0 bases removed from V and 14 bases from J, the gap between germline ends came to 9 bases. The length of the CDR3 is 11 residues. The CDR3 coding sequence is TGTGCCAGCAGCGTAGATACAGGGAAGTTCTTC. Its protein is CASSVDTGKFF.

The chain uses TRBV9 and TRBJ2-1; 16 bases agree with TRBD2. Germline assignment: CDR1 SGDLS and CDR2 YYNGEE. The CDR3 has 13 amino acids. Trimming removed 6 bases from V and 13 bases from J; junction bases left unmatched: 4. The CDR3, as DNA: TGTGCCAGCACGGGACTAGCGGGGGGGCCCCAGTTCTTC. Its protein is CASTGLAGGPQFF.

DNA for the CDR3: TGTGCCAGCAGTTCCGGGGTACTGGGGGAGCAGTACTTC. Its protein product is CASSSGVLGEQYF. The chain uses TRBV6-5 and TRBJ2-7; D is possibly TRBD2 (5 bases). This CDR3 is 13 amino acids long. Per germline, CDR1 MNHEY and CDR2 SVGAGI. The V end lost 4 bases, the J end lost 7 bases, and 14 bases lay between the germline ends.

V and J are TRBV7-8 and TRBJ2-3; 8 bases agree with TRBD2. The V gene's germline CDR1 is SGHVS and CDR2 FQNEAQ. The CDR3 is made up of 16 amino acids. Trimming removed 3 bases from V and 5 bases from J; junction bases left unmatched: 10. DNA for the CDR3: TGTGCCAGCAGCTTGGCTAGCGGGTGGGGGATAGATACGCAGTATTTT. As protein: CASSLASGWGIDTQYF.

This clone was seen a single time. CDR3 protein: CASFFEGGEQYF. DNA for the CDR3: TGCGCCAGCTTTTTTGAGGGAGGGGAGCAGTACTTC. The rearrangement links TRBV5-1 to TRBJ2-7, with 7 bases fitting TRBD2. V lost 7 bases and J lost 7; bases outside the gene matches: 8. Per germline, CDR1 SGHRS and CDR2 YFSETQ. This CDR3 is 12 amino acids long.

The rearrangement joins TRBV7-8 to TRBJ2-1; D remains ambiguous. V dropped 5 bases and J dropped 1 base, with 12 bases sitting between them. The CDR3 runs to 15 residues. From germline, CDR1 is SGHVS and CDR2 FQNEAQ. The CDR3 protein is CASSVVATSYNEQFF. The CDR3 bases are TGTGCCAGCAGCGTAGTGGCTACATCCTACAATGAGCAGTTCTTC.

For this clone: Other nucleotide sequences in the sample specify the same CDR3. The chain couples TRBV29-1 to TRBJ2-7; no clear D gene. Trimming removed 3 bases at V and 3 bases at J, with 12 bases between. Germline CDR1 SQVTM, CDR2 ANQGSEA. The CDR3 consists of 13 residues. In DNA, the CDR3 is TGCAGCGTTGAGGGCAGGACCAACTACGAGCAGTACTTC. Protein: CSVEGRTNYEQYF.

CDR3 bases: TGTGCCAGCAGTTCAGGGTCCAACCAGCCCCAGCATTTT. This gives the protein CASSSGSNQPQHF. V is TRBV28 and J is TRBJ1-5, with a tentative D call TRBD1 (5 bases). The CDR3 spans 13 residues. Trimming took off 4 bases at V and 7 bases at J, with 11 bases between the two ends. Germline CDR1 is MDHEN and CDR2 is SYDVKM.

The gene calls are TRBV4-1 and TRBJ2-7; TRBD2 matches at 9 bases. Germline values: CDR1 MGHRA, CDR2 YSYEKL. The CDR3 sequence is 14 residues long. The V segment lost 4 bases and the J segment 3 bases; nucleotides outside the gene matches: 4. CDR3 nucleotide sequence: TGCGCCAGCAGCCCGGGACTAGCAAGCTACGAGCAGTACTTC. Protein sequence: CASSPGLASYEQYF.

This clone came up once. The chain joins TRBV18 to TRBJ1-5, with a tentative D call TRBD1 (5 bases). Germline assignment: CDR1 KGHSH and CDR2 LQKENI. The CDR3 totals 14 residues. Trimming cost V 3 bases and J 2 bases, with 8 bases left between them. The CDR3 sequence: CASSPGGGNQPQHF. The DNA of the CDR3 is TGTGCCAGCTCACCCGGGGGTGGCAATCAGCCCCAGCATTTT.

This clone was observed a few times. The chain couples TRBV12-5 to TRBJ1-4; no clear D. This CDR3 is 13 amino acids long. V lost 4 bases and J lost 7, with 10 bases in between. Germline CDR1 and CDR2: LGHNT and FRNRAP. The CDR3 loop reads CASGSPGSEKLFF. As DNA, the CDR3 is TGTGCTAGTGGTTCCCCGGGGAGTGAAAAACTGTTTTTT.

This rearrangement joins TRBV7-8 to TRBJ2-5; 10 nucleotides agree with TRBD2. The CDR3 has 16 residues. CDR1 is SGHVS and CDR2 is FQNEAQ in the germline V gene. V lost 3 bases, J lost 5 bases, and 9 bases stayed unmatched. In DNA, the CDR3 is TGTGCCAGCAGCTTGGGGCAGCGGGGGGGCGACGAGACCCAGTACTTC. Translated: CASSLGQRGGDETQYF.

The genes are TRBV7-9 and TRBJ2-3, with D unclear. Germline lookup yields CDR1 SEHNR and CDR2 FQNEAQ (reference sequence). This CDR3 is 15 amino acids long. Trimming took 7 bases from V and 6 from J, leaving 20 bases between them. This CDR3 is CASTAAGRYSDTQYF. The CDR3 DNA reads as TGTGCCAGCACCGCGGCAGGTCGGTACAGCGATACGCAGTATTTT.

The rearrangement uses TRBV25-1 and TRBJ2-7; D is possibly TRBD1 or TRBD2 (6 bases each). The germline V gene has CDR1 MGHDK and CDR2 SYGVNS. The CDR3 extends over 13 amino acids. Trimming pared 6 bases from V and 1 base from J, leaving 10 bases between. CDR3 DNA: TGTGCCAGCAGCGGGGGCAGTTCCTACGAGCAGTACTTC. Translating gives CASSGGSSYEQYF.

Turning to this clone: One end of the junction does not line up with germline, which may come from a read error. V usage is TRBV11-3 and J usage is TRBJ2-4, with D possibly called TRBD1 or TRBD2 (5 bases each). Germline V gene lookup returns CDR1 SGHNT and CDR2 YENEEA. The CDR3 contains 13 residues. CDR3 region: CASSLGPGTELCF. Here the CDR3 DNA reads TGTGCCAGCAGCTTAGGCCCAGGGACGGAATTATGCTTC.

The chain has TRBV28 and TRBJ1-5, with TRBD1 matching 8 bases. V lost 3 bases to trimming and J lost 5 bases; unmatched junction nucleotides: 6. Germline CDR1 reads MDHEN; CDR2 reads SYDVKM. This CDR3 region has 15 residues. CDR3 residues: CASSFRGQVYQPQHF. In nucleotides, the CDR3 is TGTGCCAGCAGTTTCCGGGGACAGGTGTATCAGCCCCAGCATTTT.

In its sample, this clone was seen once. This chain connects TRBV19 to TRBJ2-7; perhaps TRBD1 as D (6 bases). The ends were cut back, 5 bases at V and 6 bases at J, with 8 bases in the middle. Germline CDR1 LNHDA, CDR2 SQIVND (reference sequence). CDR3 size: 11 residues. The CDR3 DNA sequence: TGTGCCAGTAGTCAGGGGAGCGAGCAGTACTTC. Residues: CASSQGSEQYF.

This chain joins TRBV7-8 and TRBJ1-2, with 9 positions matching TRBD1. CDR1 is SGHVS, CDR2 FQNEAQ, per germline. This CDR3 has 16 amino acids. The trim removed 1 base at V and 3 bases at J, leaving 6 bases unmatched. The CDR3 is CASSLVLGQGDYGYTF. The CDR3 nucleotides are TGTGCCAGCAGCTTAGTACTGGGACAGGGTGACTATGGCTACACCTTC.

As to this clone: The CDR3 carries no conserved terminal phenylalanine or tryptophan, so it likely arises from a read error. The V and J genes are TRBV4-1 and TRBJ2-7, with D unclear. The CDR3 covers 15 residues. Germline CDR1 and CDR2: MGHRA and YSYEKL. Trimming stripped 0 bases from V and 0 bases from J, with 9 bases between. The CDR3 loop reads CASSQDLDPSYEQYL. For the CDR3, the DNA is TGCGCCAGCAGCCAAGATCTCGACCCCTCCTACGAGCAGTACCTC.

The rearrangement uses TRBV29-1 and TRBJ2-2; D remains ambiguous. CDR3 length: 13 amino acids. Germline V gene lookup returns CDR1 SQVTM and CDR2 ANQGSEA. V was trimmed by 6 bases and J by 0 bases, leaving 8 bases between them. The CDR3 DNA is TGCAGCGTAGCAGACACGAACACCGGGGAGCTGTTTTTT. Protein: CSVADTNTGELFF.

The V gene is TRBV28, the J gene TRBJ1-2; no reliable D call. The CDR3 length is 13 residues. Germline V gene sequence: CDR1 MDHEN, CDR2 SYDVKM. The V and J ends lost 3 bases and 8 bases respectively, with 13 bases between them. The CDR3 nucleotides are TGTGCCAGCAGTTTCACGCCTTTAGGGGGCTACACCTTC. Its translation: CASSFTPLGGYTF.

This clone has a handful of counts. V usage is TRBV2 and J usage is TRBJ1-5, with D perhaps matching TRBD1 (6 bases). This CDR3 comprises 15 residues. The germline V gene has CDR1 SNHLY and CDR2 FYNNEI. Trimming removed 8 bases from V and 2 bases from J, with 16 bases in between. The CDR3 sequence is CASRRTGSGNQPQHF. The CDR3 DNA sequence: TGTGCCAGCCGTCGAACAGGGTCTGGCAATCAGCCCCAGCATTTT.

This chain connects TRBV6-6 to TRBJ2-1, with D perhaps TRBD2 (5 bases). V dropped 3 bases and J dropped 9 bases, with 9 bases sitting between them. This CDR3 comprises 12 residues. Per the germline V gene, CDR1 is MNHNY and CDR2 is SVGAGI (reference sequence). CDR3 bases: TGTGCCAGCAGTTATCCGGGGTCTGAGCAGTTCTTC. Its translation is CASSYPGSEQFF.

This chain links TRBV6-4 with TRBJ2-3, with TRBD1 identical over 7 bases. There are 15 residues in the CDR3. The V segment lost 4 bases and the J segment 2 bases; nucleotides outside the gene matches: 6. The germline gives CDR1 MRHNA, CDR2 SNTAGT. In DNA, the CDR3 is TGTGCCAGCAGTGTGGGGACAGCACTCACAGATACGCAGTATTTT. Its translation is CASSVGTALTDTQYF.

The V and J genes are TRBV4-1 and TRBJ2-3; 8 bases line up with TRBD1. Germline loops: CDR1 MGHRA, CDR2 YSYEKL. There are 16 residues in the CDR3. Losses at the gene ends were 2 bases for V and 4 bases for J; bases not matched to a gene: 8. This chain's CDR3 is CASSQIGQGRSDTQYF. The CDR3 DNA reads TGCGCCAGCAGCCAAATCGGACAGGGCCGGTCAGATACGCAGTATTTT.